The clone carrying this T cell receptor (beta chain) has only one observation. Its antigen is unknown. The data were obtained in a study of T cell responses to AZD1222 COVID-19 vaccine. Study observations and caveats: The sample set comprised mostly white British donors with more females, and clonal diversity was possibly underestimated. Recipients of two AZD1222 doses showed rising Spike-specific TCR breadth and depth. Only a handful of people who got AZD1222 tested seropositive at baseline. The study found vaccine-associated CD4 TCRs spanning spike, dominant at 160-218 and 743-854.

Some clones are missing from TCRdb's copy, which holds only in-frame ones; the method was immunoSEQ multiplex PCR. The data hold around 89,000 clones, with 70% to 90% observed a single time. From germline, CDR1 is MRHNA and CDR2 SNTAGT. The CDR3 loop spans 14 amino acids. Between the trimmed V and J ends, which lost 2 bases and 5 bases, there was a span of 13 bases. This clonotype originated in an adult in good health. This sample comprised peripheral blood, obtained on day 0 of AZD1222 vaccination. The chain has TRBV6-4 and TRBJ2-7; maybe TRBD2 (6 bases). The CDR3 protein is CASSDLLAFHEQYF. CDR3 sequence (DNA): TGTGCCAGCAGTGACCTACTAGCATTCCACGAGCAGTACTTC.